The 5 T cell receptor beta chains in this list originate from one sample, sequenced in a study of shared T cell receptors in the human thymus. Using immunoSEQ multiplex PCR, the repertoire was profiled, and TCRdb retains in-frame clones only, with some absent. The sample carries about 380,000 clones, 95% recorded once. Sequences were obtained from thymocytes. All receptors derive from a human donor.

The rearrangement uses TRBV28 and TRBJ2-1; 7 positions agree with TRBD1. V gave up 3 bases and J gave up 10 bases; unmatched junction bases: 12. The CDR3 length is 15 residues. Germline values: CDR1 MDHEN, CDR2 SYDVKM. CDR3 loop: CASSLMAGGIREQFF. The CDR3 region has the DNA TGTGCCAGCAGTTTGATGGCAGGGGGAATAAGGGAGCAGTTCTTC.

The rearrangement uses TRBV6-5 and TRBJ2-7; D unresolved. Deletions cut 0 bases from V and 8 bases from J, with 11 bases between. The CDR3 runs to 13 residues. CDR1 and CDR2 (germline): MNHEY, SVGAGI. CDR3 coding DNA: TGTGCCAGCAGTTACTCGTCCAGAATGAAGCAGTACTTC. Translated, it gives CASSYSSRMKQYF.

V is TRBV5-6 and J is TRBJ1-3; 7 nucleotides agree with TRBD1. Germline V gives CDR1 SGHDT, CDR2 YYEEEE. The CDR3 length is 15 residues. V shed 4 bases and J 3 bases; nucleotides not matched to a gene: 7. CDR3 residues: CASSDNRGSGNTIYF. The CDR3 bases are TGTGCCAGCAGCGACAACAGGGGCAGTGGAAACACCATATATTTT.

This clone was counted only a few times. The V and J genes are TRBV15 and TRBJ2-7, with 7 positions matching TRBD1. J was trimmed by 0 bases and V by 4 bases; bases with no gene match: 9. The germline gives CDR1 LNHNV, CDR2 YYDKDF (reference sequence). The CDR3 is 16 amino acids. Here the CDR3 DNA reads TGTGCCACCAGCACAGTTAAGCAGGGGGTCTCCTACGAGCAGTACTTC. Its protein is CATSTVKQGVSYEQYF.

V usage is TRBV27 and J usage is TRBJ2-1; TRBD1 agrees at 8 bases. The CDR3 spans 14 residues. Per germline, CDR1 MNHEY and CDR2 SMNVEV (reference sequence). V dropped 5 bases and J dropped 9; count of bases not matched to a gene: 9. The CDR3 sequence: CASSQKTGGLEQFF. As DNA, the CDR3 is TGTGCCAGCAGTCAGAAAACAGGGGGACTTGAGCAGTTCTTC.